This T cell receptor (beta chain) was documented in a study of OX40 agonist ivuxolimab in advanced cancers. Study overall: Patients took ivuxolimab, an agonistic anti-OX40 (CD134) antibody. Recorded diagnoses for dose-escalation patients were hepatocellular carcinoma, melanoma, renal cell or head and neck cancer. General study results and limits: Relatively little clonal expansion, among the lowest observed, appeared in partial responders at 0.1-3.0 mg/kg.

Points on this clone: Its antigen is unknown.

This CDR3 is built from 16 residues. Germline V CDR1 and CDR2: SGHTA, FQGNSA. The V end was cut by 5 bases, the J end by 3 bases, with 17 bases between. Only in-frame clones appear in the TCRdb table, and some are missing; sequencing was by immunoSEQ multiplex PCR. The sample holds 50,000 to 70,000 clones, less than 90% seen once. Blood draws occurred at baseline, cycle 4 day 1, and cycle 7 day 1. This sample comprised CD4+ or CD8+ T cells sorted from blood, obtained in a trial of the OX40 agonist ivuxolimab. The V gene is TRBV7-2, the J gene TRBJ2-1; perhaps TRBD2 as D (6 bases). The clonotype was recovered from an adult with an advanced solid tumor such as melanoma, head and neck, liver or kidney cancer. CDR3 residues: CASSIGGGGFYNEQFF. The CDR3, as DNA: TGTGCCAGCAGCATAGGAGGTGGGGGGTTCTACAATGAGCAGTTCTTC.